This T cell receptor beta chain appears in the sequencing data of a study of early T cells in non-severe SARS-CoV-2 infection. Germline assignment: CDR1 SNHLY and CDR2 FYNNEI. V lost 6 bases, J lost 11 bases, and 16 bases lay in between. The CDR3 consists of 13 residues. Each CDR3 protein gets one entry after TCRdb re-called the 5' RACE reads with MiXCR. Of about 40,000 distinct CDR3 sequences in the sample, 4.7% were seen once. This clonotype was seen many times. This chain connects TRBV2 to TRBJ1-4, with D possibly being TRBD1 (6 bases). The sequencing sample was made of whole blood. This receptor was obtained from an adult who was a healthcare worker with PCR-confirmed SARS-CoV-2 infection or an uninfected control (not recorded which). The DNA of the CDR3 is TGTGCCAGCAGCTCAAAGACAGGAGAGAAACTGTTTTTT. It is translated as CASSSKTGEKLFF.